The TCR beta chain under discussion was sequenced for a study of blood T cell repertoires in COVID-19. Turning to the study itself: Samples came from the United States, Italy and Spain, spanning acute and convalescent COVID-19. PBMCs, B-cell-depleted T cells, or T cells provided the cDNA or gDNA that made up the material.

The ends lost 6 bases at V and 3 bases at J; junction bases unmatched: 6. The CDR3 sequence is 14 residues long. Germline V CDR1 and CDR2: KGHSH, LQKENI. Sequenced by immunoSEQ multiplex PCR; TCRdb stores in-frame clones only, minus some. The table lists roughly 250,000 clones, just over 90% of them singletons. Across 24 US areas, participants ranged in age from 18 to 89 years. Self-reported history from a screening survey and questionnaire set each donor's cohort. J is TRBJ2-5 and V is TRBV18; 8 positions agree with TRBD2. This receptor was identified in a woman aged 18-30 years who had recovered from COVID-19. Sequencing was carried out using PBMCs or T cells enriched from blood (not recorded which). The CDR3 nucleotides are TGTGCCAGCTCCCTAACGGGAGGGAAAGAGACCCAGTACTTC. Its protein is CASSLTGGKETQYF.